The sequence of this TCR beta chain was determined in a study of T-cell reconstitution after alpha-beta-depleted transplantation in children. This clonotype was seen more than once but under ten times. The TCRbeta library was prepared with unique molecular identifiers. TCRdb passed the PCR reads through MiXCR, listing each CDR3 protein once. The repertoire holds 500,000 or so distinct CDR3 sequences, with approximately 32% as singletons. The germline V and J ends were trimmed by 2 bases and 2 bases, with 9 bases remaining between them. From germline, CDR1 is SGHTA and CDR2 FQGNSA. CDR3 length equals 14 residues.

The sequence derives from a human donor who donated a stem cell graft to a child with aplastic anemia. The rearrangement links TRBV7-2 to TRBJ1-1; D unresolved. The source was PBMCs from the stem cell graft donor, collected from the stem cell graft. As DNA, the CDR3 is TGTGCCAGCAGCTTAACTCCGGGAAACACTGAAGCTTTCTTT. Amino acids: CASSLTPGNTEAFF. Using reference TRBV7-2 and TRBJ1-1 for the parts outside the CDR3, the full variable domain is GAGVSQSPSNKVTEKGKDVELRCDPISGHTALYWYRQSLGQGLEFLIYFQGNSAPDKSGLPSDRFSAERTGGSVSTLTIQRTQQEDSAVYLCASSLTPGNTEAFFGQGTRLTVV.